The text below deals with one TCR beta chain. Its matching antigen is unknown. This CDR3 has 15 residues. V lost 4 bases and J 3 bases, leaving 10 bases between the germline ends. Germline assignment: CDR1 MRHNA and CDR2 SNTAGT. The method was immunoSEQ multiplex PCR; TCRdb's version includes in-frame clones alone and lacks a portion of them. Here the sample spans fewer than 20,000 clones, about 90% being singletons. This entry belongs to a study of monozygotic twins with cystic fibrosis. Whole-study context: Three micrograms of fragmented DNA underwent approximately 15 PCR cycles for library preparation.

The study's findings and limits: J usage was most co-twin-similar in 8 of 16 pairs, V in 13. Monozygotic CF twins shared more identical nucleotide clonotypes than unrelated patients.

This chain joins TRBV6-4 and TRBJ2-6; tentatively, D is TRBD1 (5 bases). Sequenced input: blood. This TCR was sampled from a girl aged 2-10 years with cystic fibrosis. In nucleotides, the CDR3 is TGTGCCAGCAGTGGCCCCAGGGTTGGGGCCAACGTCCTGACTTTC. Amino acid sequence: CASSGPRVGANVLTF.